Listed below are T cell receptor beta chains from one sample, sequenced in a study of human T cells and chemical hapten exposure. TCRdb reanalysed the RACE reads using MiXCR and keeps one entry per CDR3 protein. The sample yields a few hundred thousand distinct CDR3 sequences, approximately 7.5% seen once. Sample: whole blood, taken in connection with sensitization to the hapten diphenylcyclopropenone (DPC). The receptors were sampled from a man younger than 35 with alopecia areata. Some clones in this sample may be carry-over from other donors' samples. Both conserved end residues are part of each CDR3. Each record gives: clone size, D gene, J gene, V gene, CDR3 DNA, CDR3 protein. D genes are given only for firm matches. Some rows have no size entry. The others give once, few or many, or a class for an expanded clone.

clone size: many
D gene: .
J gene: TRBJ1-5
V gene: TRBV25-1
CDR3 DNA: TGTGCCAGCAGTGAAGCTGGGATCAGCAATCAGCCCCAGCATTTT
CDR3 protein: CASSEAGISNQPQHF

clone size: many
D gene: .
J gene: TRBJ2-3
V gene: TRBV11-1
CDR3 DNA: TGTGCCAGCCTTCAGGGAGGTGCAGATACGCAGTATTTT
CDR3 protein: CASLQGGADTQYF

clone size: .
D gene: .
J gene: TRBJ2-3
V gene: TRBV6-2/TRBV6-3
CDR3 DNA: TGTGCCAGCAGTTCCGGGCAAACCTATCGCACAGATACGCAGTATTTT
CDR3 protein: CASSSGQTYRTDTQYF

clone size: many
D gene: TRBD1
J gene: TRBJ1-1
V gene: TRBV3-1
CDR3 DNA: TGTGCCAGCAGCCAAGCTTCCCGAAAGGACAGGGCCCACACTGAAGCTTTCTTT
CDR3 protein: CASSQASRKDRAHTEAFF

clone size: few
D gene: .
J gene: TRBJ1-2
V gene: TRBV15
CDR3 DNA: TGTGCCACCAGCACTCGATCACGGGGCCCAGCTGACTATGGCTACACCTTC
CDR3 protein: CATSTRSRGPADYGYTF

clone size: .
D gene: .
J gene: TRBJ2-2
V gene: TRBV11-2
CDR3 DNA: TGTGCCAGCAGCCCCATTGGGGTCAGGGAGCTGTTTTTT
CDR3 protein: CASSPIGVRELFF

clone size: many
D gene: TRBD1
J gene: TRBJ1-1
V gene: TRBV10-3
CDR3 DNA: TGTGCCATCAGTGAGACCGGGACAGAGAACACTGAAGCTTTCTTT
CDR3 protein: CAISETGTENTEAFF

clone size: many
D gene: .
J gene: TRBJ1-1
V gene: TRBV7-2
CDR3 DNA: TGTGCCAGCAGTTCCCAGTCCCACATGCTTAATGAAGCTTTCTTT
CDR3 protein: CASSSQSHMLNEAFF

clone size: .
D gene: .
J gene: TRBJ2-7
V gene: TRBV28
CDR3 DNA: TGTGCCAGCAGTTTATACGGGGCAGGGACAACCTACGAGCAGTACTTC
CDR3 protein: CASSLYGAGTTYEQYF

clone size: many
D gene: TRBD1
J gene: TRBJ1-2
V gene: TRBV4-3
CDR3 DNA: TGCGCCAGCAGCCAACGGACAGGGGGCTTATATGGCTACACCTTC
CDR3 protein: CASSQRTGGLYGYTF

clone size: .
D gene: .
J gene: TRBJ2-5
V gene: TRBV6-2/TRBV6-3
CDR3 DNA: TGTGCCAGCAGCCCGCCGGGGGACAGATCGCGTGGCGAGACCCAGTACTTC
CDR3 protein: CASSPPGDRSRGETQYF

clone size: few
D gene: .
J gene: TRBJ1-2
V gene: TRBV7-2
CDR3 DNA: TGTGCCAGCAGCTTAGCGGCAGTCTATGGCTACACCTTC
CDR3 protein: CASSLAAVYGYTF

clone size: few
D gene: TRBD1
J gene: TRBJ2-7
V gene: TRBV5-6
CDR3 DNA: TGTGCCAGCAGCTCCCTACAGGGGATCTACGAGCAGTACTTC
CDR3 protein: CASSSLQGIYEQYF

clone size: .
D gene: .
J gene: TRBJ1-1
V gene: TRBV10-1
CDR3 DNA: TGCGCCAGCAGGACGGATGGTCACACTGAAGCTTTCTTT
CDR3 protein: CASRTDGHTEAFF

clone size: few
D gene: .
J gene: TRBJ1-1
V gene: TRBV12-3/TRBV12-4
CDR3 DNA: TGTGCCAGCAGTCCCGGGGCTTTACTGGCCACTGAAGCTTTCTTT
CDR3 protein: CASSPGALLATEAFF

clone size: .
D gene: .
J gene: TRBJ1-1
V gene: TRBV7-2
CDR3 DNA: TGTGCCAGCAGCTTAGTCCAGATAGGAGCTTTCTTT
CDR3 protein: CASSLVQIGAFF

clone size: .
D gene: TRBD2
J gene: TRBJ2-2
V gene: TRBV4-1
CDR3 DNA: TGCGCCAGCAGCCACATCACGGCCGGACTAGCGGTGACCGGGGAGCTGTTTTTT
CDR3 protein: CASSHITAGLAVTGELFF

clone size: few
D gene: .
J gene: TRBJ1-4
V gene: TRBV5-1
CDR3 DNA: TGCGCCAGCAGCTTGGAGTTGACAGACGCAACTAATGAAAAACTGTTTTTT
CDR3 protein: CASSLELTDATNEKLFF

clone size: .
D gene: .
J gene: TRBJ2-3
V gene: TRBV3-1
CDR3 DNA: TGTGCCAGCAGCCAATCTGAAGATACGCAGTATTTT
CDR3 protein: CASSQSEDTQYF

clone size: many
D gene: .
J gene: TRBJ1-5
V gene: TRBV4-3
CDR3 DNA: TGCGCCAGCAGCCTAAAATGGGACACACCCCAGCATTTT
CDR3 protein: CASSLKWDTPQHF

clone size: many
D gene: .
J gene: TRBJ2-7
V gene: TRBV7-9
CDR3 DNA: TGTGCCAGCAGCCCTGGAGGCGTGCGAGAGCAGTACTTC
CDR3 protein: CASSPGGVREQYF

clone size: many
D gene: .
J gene: TRBJ1-4
V gene: TRBV7-2
CDR3 DNA: TGTGCCAGCAGCTTAGAACAGGTTACCTATCGTGAAAAACTGTTTTTT
CDR3 protein: CASSLEQVTYREKLFF

clone size: many
D gene: .
J gene: TRBJ2-4
V gene: TRBV6-2/TRBV6-3
CDR3 DNA: TGTGCCAGCCTTACCCCGGGGCTAGCCAAAAACATTCAGTACTTC
CDR3 protein: CASLTPGLAKNIQYF

clone size: many
D gene: .
J gene: TRBJ2-3
V gene: TRBV3-1
CDR3 DNA: TGTGCCAGCAGTCCCGGGACACACACAGATACGCAGTATTTT
CDR3 protein: CASSPGTHTDTQYF

clone size: few
D gene: TRBD1
J gene: TRBJ2-5
V gene: TRBV4-3
CDR3 DNA: TGCGCCAGCAGCCAAGATAGGGGACAGGGGGCAGAGACCCAGTACTTC
CDR3 protein: CASSQDRGQGAETQYF

clone size: .
D gene: TRBD2
J gene: TRBJ2-1
V gene: TRBV15
CDR3 DNA: TGTGCCACCAGCAGACGCGGGGGGCCCCGGGGCAATGAGCAGTTCTTC
CDR3 protein: CATSRRGGPRGNEQFF

clone size: few
D gene: TRBD1
J gene: TRBJ1-1
V gene: TRBV4-2
CDR3 DNA: TGTGCCAGCAGCCAAGGCGACAGGGACACTGAAGCTTTCTTT
CDR3 protein: CASSQGDRDTEAFF

clone size: .
D gene: .
J gene: TRBJ1-1
V gene: TRBV25-1
CDR3 DNA: TGTGCCAGCAGTGAATACGGGACGGCTAGTGGAGCTTTCTTT
CDR3 protein: CASSEYGTASGAFF

clone size: many
D gene: TRBD1
J gene: TRBJ1-5
V gene: TRBV12-3/TRBV12-4
CDR3 DNA: TGTGCCAGCAGTCCGGTCGGGACAGGGGGCTTACAGCCCCAGCATTTT
CDR3 protein: CASSPVGTGGLQPQHF

clone size: many
D gene: .
J gene: TRBJ2-3
V gene: TRBV18
CDR3 DNA: TGTGCCAGCTCATCCGGACAGCCCGATACGCAGTATTTT
CDR3 protein: CASSSGQPDTQYF

clone size: few
D gene: .
J gene: TRBJ1-1
V gene: TRBV20-1
CDR3 DNA: TGCAGTGCTAGAGATCATGCGACGAACACTGAAGCTTTCTTT
CDR3 protein: CSARDHATNTEAFF

clone size: .
D gene: TRBD1
J gene: TRBJ2-7
V gene: TRBV6-8
CDR3 DNA: TGTGCCAGCAGGAAAAGACAGGGAATCTACGAGCAGTACTTC
CDR3 protein: CASRKRQGIYEQYF

clone size: many
D gene: .
J gene: TRBJ1-2
V gene: TRBV12-3/TRBV12-4
CDR3 DNA: TGTGCCAGCAGGGACAGCGATCGCTATGGCTACACCTTC
CDR3 protein: CASRDSDRYGYTF

clone size: few
D gene: .
J gene: TRBJ1-1
V gene: TRBV6-5
CDR3 DNA: TGTGCCACCTTTTCTAGGGGTAATGACACTGAAGCTTTCTTT
CDR3 protein: CATFSRGNDTEAFF

clone size: .
D gene: .
J gene: TRBJ1-5
V gene: TRBV20-1
CDR3 DNA: TGCAGTGCCGATGAGGGGATTTTCCAGCCCCAGCATTTT
CDR3 protein: CSADEGIFQPQHF

clone size: few
D gene: .
J gene: TRBJ1-5
V gene: TRBV7-2
CDR3 DNA: TGTGCCAGCAGCAGCATCTCCGGACAGTTGAGGAATCAGCCCCAGCATTTT
CDR3 protein: CASSSISGQLRNQPQHF

clone size: many
D gene: .
J gene: TRBJ2-5
V gene: TRBV5-5
CDR3 DNA: TGTGCCAGCAGCCGAGAACTAGTCTTTACAGAGACCCAGTACTTC
CDR3 protein: CASSRELVFTETQYF

clone size: few
D gene: .
J gene: TRBJ2-3
V gene: TRBV28
CDR3 DNA: TGTGCCAGCAGTTTAGGGACGACAACGCAGTATTTT
CDR3 protein: CASSLGTTTQYF

clone size: few
D gene: .
J gene: TRBJ1-2
V gene: TRBV5-1
CDR3 DNA: TGCGCCAGCAGCTTGGGCAGACAATTTCGCTATGGCTACACCTTC
CDR3 protein: CASSLGRQFRYGYTF

clone size: .
D gene: .
J gene: TRBJ2-5
V gene: TRBV7-6
CDR3 DNA: TGTGCCAGCAGCTCTGCCGGCCTTGTAGAGACCCAGTACTTC
CDR3 protein: CASSSAGLVETQYF

clone size: few
D gene: .
J gene: TRBJ2-6
V gene: TRBV6-5
CDR3 DNA: TGTGCCAGCAGCTTTGTCCGCTCTGGGGCCAACGTCCTGACTTTC
CDR3 protein: CASSFVRSGANVLTF

clone size: few
D gene: .
J gene: TRBJ1-1
V gene: TRBV12-3/TRBV12-4
CDR3 DNA: TGTGCCAGCAGTCCAATGGAAGGGGCTGAAGCTTTCTTT
CDR3 protein: CASSPMEGAEAFF

clone size: .
D gene: .
J gene: TRBJ2-3
V gene: TRBV4-3
CDR3 DNA: TGCGCCAGCAGCGGGTTTTTGGGGGGCGGAGATACGCAGTATTTT
CDR3 protein: CASSGFLGGGDTQYF

clone size: few
D gene: .
J gene: TRBJ1-1
V gene: TRBV5-1
CDR3 DNA: TGCGCCAGCAGCTGGAACCTGAACACTGAAGCTTTCTTT
CDR3 protein: CASSWNLNTEAFF

clone size: many
D gene: TRBD1
J gene: TRBJ2-7
V gene: TRBV28
CDR3 DNA: TGTGCCAGCAGGACAGGGATCTACGAGCAGTACTTC
CDR3 protein: CASRTGIYEQYF

clone size: many
D gene: .
J gene: TRBJ2-1
V gene: TRBV28
CDR3 DNA: TGTGCCAGCAGTTTTGAGGGGCAGGATGAGCAGTTCTTC
CDR3 protein: CASSFEGQDEQFF